The clone carrying this TCR beta chain was recorded once. Its cognate antigen is unknown. This specimen comes from a study of OX40 agonist ivuxolimab in advanced cancers. Background on the study: Treatment of patients was with ivuxolimab, an agonistic anti-OX40 (CD134) antibody. Three patients had partial responses: one hepatocellular carcinoma, two cutaneous melanoma. The study, taken as a whole, reports: On average, CD8+ T cells had more expanded clones than CD4+.

Data came from immunoSEQ multiplex PCR; TCRdb stores just in-frame clones and leaves some out. The table has under 75,000 clones, about 89% seen once. Exclusion of a patient followed from autoimmune disease history or systemic immunosuppression. This CDR3 has 15 amino acids. V lost 4 bases to trimming and J lost 5 bases; unmatched junction nucleotides: 5. From germline, CDR1 is LNHDA and CDR2 SQIVND (reference sequence). The sample consisted of CD4+ or CD8+ T cells sorted from blood, taken in a trial of the OX40 agonist ivuxolimab. The rearrangement uses TRBV19 and TRBJ2-7, with 13 bases fitting TRBD2. This TCR was recovered from an adult with an advanced solid tumor such as melanoma, head and neck, liver or kidney cancer. Here the CDR3 reads CASSRTSGSFDEQYF. The CDR3 region has the DNA TGTGCCAGTAGTAGGACTAGCGGGAGTTTCGACGAGCAGTACTTC.